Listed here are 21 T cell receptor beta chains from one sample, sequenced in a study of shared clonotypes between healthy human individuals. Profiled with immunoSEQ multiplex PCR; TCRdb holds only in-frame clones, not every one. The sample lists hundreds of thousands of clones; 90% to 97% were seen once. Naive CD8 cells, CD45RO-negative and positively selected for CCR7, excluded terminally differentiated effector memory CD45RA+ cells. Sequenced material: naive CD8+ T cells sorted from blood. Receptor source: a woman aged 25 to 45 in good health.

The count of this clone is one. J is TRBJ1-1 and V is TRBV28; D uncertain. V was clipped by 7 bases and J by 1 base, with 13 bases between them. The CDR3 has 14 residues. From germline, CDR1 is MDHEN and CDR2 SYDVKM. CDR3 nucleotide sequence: TGTGCCAGCACGTGGCCCGGCCAGAACACTGAAGCTTTCTTT. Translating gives CASTWPGQNTEAFF.

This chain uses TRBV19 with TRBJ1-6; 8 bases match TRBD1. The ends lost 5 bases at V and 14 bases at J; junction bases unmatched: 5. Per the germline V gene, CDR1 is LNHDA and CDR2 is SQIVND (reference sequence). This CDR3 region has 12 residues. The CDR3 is CASSDGQGSLHF. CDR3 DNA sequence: TGTGCCAGTAGTGACGGACAGGGCTCCCTCCACTTT. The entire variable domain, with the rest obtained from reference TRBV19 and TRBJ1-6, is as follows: DGGITQSPKYLFRKEGQNVTLSCEQNLNHDAMYWYRQDPGQGLRLIYYSQIVNDFQKGDIAEGYSVSREKKESFPLTVTSAQKNPTAFYLCASSDGQGSLHFGNGTRLTVT.

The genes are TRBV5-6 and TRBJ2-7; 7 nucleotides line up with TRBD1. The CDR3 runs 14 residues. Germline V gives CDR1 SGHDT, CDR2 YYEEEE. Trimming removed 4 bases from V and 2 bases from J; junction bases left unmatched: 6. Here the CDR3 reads CASSPGQFPYEQYF. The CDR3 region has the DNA TGTGCCAGCAGCCCGGGACAGTTCCCCTACGAGCAGTACTTC.

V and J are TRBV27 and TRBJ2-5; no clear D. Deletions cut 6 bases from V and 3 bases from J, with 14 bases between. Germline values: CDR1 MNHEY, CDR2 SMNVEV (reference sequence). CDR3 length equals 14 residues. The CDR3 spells CASRPLALEETQYF. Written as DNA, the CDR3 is TGTGCCAGCAGGCCCCTGGCCCTAGAAGAGACCCAGTACTTC.

The chain's CDR3 is CASSPLGGPTYEQYF. In DNA, the CDR3 is TGTGCCAGCAGCCCCTTGGGGGGACCCACCTACGAGCAGTACTTC. The chain combines TRBV7-9 with TRBJ2-7; TRBD2 might be the D (6 bases). This CDR3 comprises 15 residues. Trimming removed 5 bases from V and 2 bases from J, with 16 bases in between. CDR1 and CDR2 (germline): SEHNR, FQNEAQ (reference sequence).

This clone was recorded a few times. CDR3 sequence: CASSLDREIFGNTIYF. CDR3 DNA: TGCGCCAGCAGCCTCGACAGGGAGATATTTGGAAACACCATATATTTT. This chain joins TRBV5-1 and TRBJ1-3; TRBD1 aligns across 7 bases. The germline CDR1 and CDR2 sequences are SGHRS and YFSETQ. CDR3 length equals 16 residues. Unmatched junction bases numbered 10, after V lost 4 bases and J lost 3 bases.

CDR3 amino acids: CASSHPKSGDQETQYF. The CDR3 DNA reads as TGCGCCAGCAGCCATCCCAAGTCGGGTGACCAAGAGACCCAGTACTTC. This chain uses TRBV4-1 with TRBJ2-5; D gene ambiguous. With 3 bases removed from V and 0 bases from J, the gap between germline ends came to 14 bases. There are 16 residues in the CDR3. Germline CDR1 reads MGHRA; CDR2 reads YSYEKL.

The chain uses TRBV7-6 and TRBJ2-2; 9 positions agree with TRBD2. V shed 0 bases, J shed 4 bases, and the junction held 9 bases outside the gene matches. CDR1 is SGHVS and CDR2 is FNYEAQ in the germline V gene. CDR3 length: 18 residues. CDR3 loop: CASSLALFAGGPTGELFF. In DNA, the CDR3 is TGTGCCAGCAGCTTAGCCCTCTTTGCGGGAGGGCCCACCGGGGAGCTGTTTTTT.

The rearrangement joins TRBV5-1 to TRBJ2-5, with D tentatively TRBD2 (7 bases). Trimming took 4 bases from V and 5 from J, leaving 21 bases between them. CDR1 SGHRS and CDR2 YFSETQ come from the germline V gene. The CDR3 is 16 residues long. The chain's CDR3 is CASSPESGGEGETQYF. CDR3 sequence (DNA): TGCGCCAGCAGCCCCGAGTCGGGGGGCGAGGGGGAGACCCAGTACTTC.

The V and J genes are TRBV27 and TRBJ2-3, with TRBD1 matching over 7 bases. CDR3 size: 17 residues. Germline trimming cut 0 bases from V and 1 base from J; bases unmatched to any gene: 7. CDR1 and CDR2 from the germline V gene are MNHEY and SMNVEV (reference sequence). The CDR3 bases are TGTGCCAGCAGTTTATCGCAGGGACAGCCTCGCACAGATACGCAGTATTTT. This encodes CASSLSQGQPRTDTQYF.

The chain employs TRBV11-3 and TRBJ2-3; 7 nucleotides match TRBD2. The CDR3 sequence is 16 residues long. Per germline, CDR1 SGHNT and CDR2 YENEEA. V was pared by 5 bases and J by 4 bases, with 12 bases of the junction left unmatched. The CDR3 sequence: CASSGRGAGPSDTQYF. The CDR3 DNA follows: TGTGCCAGCAGCGGCCGAGGAGCGGGACCGTCAGATACGCAGTATTTT.

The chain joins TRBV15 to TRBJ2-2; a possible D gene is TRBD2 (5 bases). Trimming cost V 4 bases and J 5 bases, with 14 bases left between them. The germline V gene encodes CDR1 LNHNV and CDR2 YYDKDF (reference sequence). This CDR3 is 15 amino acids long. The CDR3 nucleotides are TGTGCCACCAGCAATCCGGGTTCGGGGACCGGGGAGCTGTTTTTT. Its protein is CATSNPGSGTGELFF.

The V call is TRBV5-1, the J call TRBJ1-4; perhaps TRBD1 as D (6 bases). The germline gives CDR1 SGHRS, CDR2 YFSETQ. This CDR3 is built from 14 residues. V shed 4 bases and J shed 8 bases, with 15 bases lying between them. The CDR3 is CASSTGTNEEKLFF. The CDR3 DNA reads TGCGCCAGCAGCACCGGGACAAACGAGGAAAAACTGTTTTTT.

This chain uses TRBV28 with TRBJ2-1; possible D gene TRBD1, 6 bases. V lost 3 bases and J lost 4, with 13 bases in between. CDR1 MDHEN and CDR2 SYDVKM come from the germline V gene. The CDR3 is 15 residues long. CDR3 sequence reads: CASSFTGNSYNEQFF. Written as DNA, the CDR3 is TGTGCCAGCAGTTTTACAGGGAATTCTTACAATGAGCAGTTCTTC.

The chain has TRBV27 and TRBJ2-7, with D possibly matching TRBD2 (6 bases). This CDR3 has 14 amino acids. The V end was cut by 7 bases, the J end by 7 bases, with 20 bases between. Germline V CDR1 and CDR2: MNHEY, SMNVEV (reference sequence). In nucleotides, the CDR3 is TGTGCCAGCAAGCCCGGGGGAGTAGGGAAAGAGCAGTACTTC. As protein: CASKPGGVGKEQYF.

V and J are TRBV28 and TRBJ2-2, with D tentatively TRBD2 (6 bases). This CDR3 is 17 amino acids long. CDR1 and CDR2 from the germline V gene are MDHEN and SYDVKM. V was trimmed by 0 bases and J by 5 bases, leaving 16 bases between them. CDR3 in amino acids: CASSLWGGGPSTGELFF. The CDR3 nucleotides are TGTGCCAGCAGTTTATGGGGAGGAGGGCCAAGTACCGGGGAGCTGTTTTTT. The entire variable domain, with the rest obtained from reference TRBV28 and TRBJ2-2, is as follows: DVKVTQSSRYLVKRTGEKVFLECVQDMDHENMFWYRQDPGLGLRLIYFSYDVKMKEKGDIPEGYSVSREKKERFSLILESASTNQTSMYLCASSLWGGGPSTGELFFGEGSRLTVL.

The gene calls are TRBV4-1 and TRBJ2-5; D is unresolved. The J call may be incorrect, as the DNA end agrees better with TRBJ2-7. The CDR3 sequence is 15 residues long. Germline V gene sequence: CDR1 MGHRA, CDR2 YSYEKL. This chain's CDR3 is CASSQVKGSSYEQYF. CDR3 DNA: TGCGCCAGCAGCCAAGTTAAGGGAAGCTCCTACGAGCAGTACTTC.

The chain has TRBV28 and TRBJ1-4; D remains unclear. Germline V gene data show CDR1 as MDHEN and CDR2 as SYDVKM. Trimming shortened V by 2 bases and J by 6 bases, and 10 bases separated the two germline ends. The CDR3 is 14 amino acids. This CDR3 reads CASSLGHSDEKLFF. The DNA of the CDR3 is TGTGCCAGCAGTTTAGGGCACAGTGATGAAAAACTGTTTTTT.

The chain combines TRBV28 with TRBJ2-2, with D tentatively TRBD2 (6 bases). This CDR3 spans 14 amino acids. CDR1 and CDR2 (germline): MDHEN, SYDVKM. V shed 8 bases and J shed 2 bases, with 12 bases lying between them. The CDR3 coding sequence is TGTGCCAGCGAAACTAGCTCCAACACCGGGGAGCTGTTTTTT. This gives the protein CASETSSNTGELFF.

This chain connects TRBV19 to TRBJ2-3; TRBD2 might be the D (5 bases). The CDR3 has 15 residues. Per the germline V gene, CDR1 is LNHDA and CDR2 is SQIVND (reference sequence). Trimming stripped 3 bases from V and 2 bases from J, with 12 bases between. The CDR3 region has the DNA TGTGCCAGTAGTATTCGGACTTCTGCCACAGATACGCAGTATTTT. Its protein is CASSIRTSATDTQYF.

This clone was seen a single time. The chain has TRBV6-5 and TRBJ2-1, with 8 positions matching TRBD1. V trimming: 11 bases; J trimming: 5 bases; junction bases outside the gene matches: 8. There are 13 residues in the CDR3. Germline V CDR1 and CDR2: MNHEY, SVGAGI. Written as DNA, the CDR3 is TGTGCCTCAGGGGCAGGGGGCCACAATGAGCAGTTCTTC. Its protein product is CASGAGGHNEQFF.